This TCR beta chain was obtained from a study of blood T cell repertoires in COVID-19 (TCRdb year 2020). For the wider study: Samples covering the acute and convalescent phases of COVID-19 were provided by collaborators in the United States, Italy and Spain. Samples were obtained from the ongoing ImmuneRACE study (first 160 participants) and from over a thousand subjects provided by 6 global collaborators. Where available, HLA class I and class II types were taken from metadata supplied by the sample provider and were not determined by assay-based typing. Nearly every sample came with metadata listing a de-identified subject ID, COVID-19 status, age in years and sex. The material from the prospective study consisted of cDNA or gDNA derived from T cells, B-cell-depleted T cells, or PBMCs. The repertoires were released in a freely available public database intended as a resource for research on the immune response to SARS-CoV-2. Subjects who had been exposed to COVID-19, were actively infected with it, or had recovered from it provided the deeply sampled blood TCRbeta repertoires that made up the dataset.

In the prospective study, participants were roughly 18 to 95 years old, resided in 24 geographic areas of the United States, and were enrolled through a virtual design. Cohort assignment in the prospective study relied on participant-reported clinical history from a screening survey and a study questionnaire. Recovered participants in ImmuneRACE Cohort 3 were defined as having two consecutive negative NP/OP PCR tests, clearance from a healthcare professional, or resolution of symptoms. In the prospective study, whole blood, serum and a nasopharyngeal or oropharyngeal swab were collected from each participant by mobile phlebotomists. Participants in the prospective study had the option to provide additional blood draws and questionnaires over a roughly 2-month period. Before DNA extraction, blood samples from the prospective study were shipped at room temperature or frozen. TCRbeta CDR3 regions were amplified from genomic DNA by means of the immunoSEQ Assay, a bias-controlled multiplex PCR. As for the original processing: The number of nucleated cells in each sample was estimated by amplification of reference gene primers within the assay. To quantify the absolute abundance of each unique TCRbeta CDR3 rearrangement, sequence reads were collapsed and filtered. For each sample, productive Simpson clonality was calculated as the square root of Simpson's diversity index across productive rearrangements. TCRdb's version of the immuneACCESS table is confined to in-frame rearrangements and falls short of the full clone set. An unresolved V gene accounts for under half of the shortfall where checked; the remainder is of unknown origin. From that table come the V and J calls and clone size; the DNA was used to work out D and trimming. This sample holds 200,000 to 250,000 clones; under 85% were observed only once. The top ten clonotypes cover around 2% of the sample.

Comments on this clone: Its antigen is still unknown. Base quality data are lacking; no much larger clone is found one base away.

Here is what the overall study found, with its caveats: The quantity of clinical and demographic metadata differed by source and by participant and was supplied without curation.

Deletion took 5 bases off V and 3 bases off J, with a span of 11 bases between the germline ends. There are 14 amino acids in the CDR3, from cysteine to phenylalanine inclusive. The CDR3 DNA has 42 bases and is translated from base 1. Via the germline V gene, CDR1 is MGHRA and CDR2 YSYEKL. Material: PBMCs or T cells enriched from blood (not recorded which). The chain was built from TRBV4-1 and TRBJ1-3, with the D gene too uncertain to name. The origin of this receptor is a man aged 60-69 years who had recovered from COVID-19. The CDR3 corresponds to CASSSDMSGNTIYF. The DNA reads TGCGCCAGCAGCTCCGACATGAGTGGAAACACCATATATTTT.